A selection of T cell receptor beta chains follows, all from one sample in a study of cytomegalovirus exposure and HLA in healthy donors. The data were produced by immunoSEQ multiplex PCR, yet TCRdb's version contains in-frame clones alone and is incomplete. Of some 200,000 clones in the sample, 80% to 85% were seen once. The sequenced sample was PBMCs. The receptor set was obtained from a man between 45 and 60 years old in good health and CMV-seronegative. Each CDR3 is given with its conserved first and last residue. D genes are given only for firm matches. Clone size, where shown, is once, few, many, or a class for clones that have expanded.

cdr3_nt: TGTGCCAGCAGCCATAGGCGGGCAGGGGCGAACTATGGCTACACCTTC
cdr3_aa: CASSHRRAGANYGYTF
d_call: NA
clone_size: NA
j_call: TRBJ1-2
v_call: TRBV7-8

cdr3_nt: TGTGCCAGCAGCCCCGGGACAGGCTCCCCCTACGAGCAGTACTTC
cdr3_aa: CASSPGTGSPYEQYF
d_call: TRBD1
clone_size: once
j_call: TRBJ2-7
v_call: TRBV7-8

cdr3_nt: TGTGCCAGCTTCGCCGGGGAGACCCAGTACTTC
cdr3_aa: CASFAGETQYF
d_call: NA
clone_size: NA
j_call: TRBJ2-5
v_call: TRBV5-5

cdr3_nt: TGTGCCAGCAGAGACCCGGGACAGGGGCATGAAAAACTGTTTTTT
cdr3_aa: CASRDPGQGHEKLFF
d_call: TRBD1
clone_size: NA
j_call: TRBJ1-4
v_call: TRBV6-1

cdr3_nt: TGTGCCGGGGCACCCTTGGACAGAACCGTGGGGGAGCAGTACTTC
cdr3_aa: CAGAPLDRTVGEQYF
d_call: NA
clone_size: few
j_call: TRBJ2-7
v_call: TRBV2

cdr3_nt: TGCGCCAGCAGCATGGGACAGCCTGCGGTAGAGACCCAGTACTTC
cdr3_aa: CASSMGQPAVETQYF
d_call: TRBD1
clone_size: NA
j_call: TRBJ2-5
v_call: TRBV5-1

cdr3_nt: TGTGCCAGCTCACCGATGGACAGGGCGAACACCGGGGAGCTGTTTTTT
cdr3_aa: CASSPMDRANTGELFF
d_call: TRBD1
clone_size: NA
j_call: TRBJ2-2
v_call: TRBV18

cdr3_nt: TGTGCCACCGGGACTACACTAGCGGGGGATCAGCAGTACTTC
cdr3_aa: CATGTTLAGDQQYF
d_call: TRBD2
clone_size: few
j_call: TRBJ2-7
v_call: TRBV2

cdr3_nt: TGCGCCAGCAGTCCGGGGGGTATCAACGAGCAGTACTTC
cdr3_aa: CASSPGGINEQYF
d_call: TRBD2
clone_size: NA
j_call: TRBJ2-7
v_call: TRBV5-1

cdr3_nt: TGTGCCAGCAGAAGAGGACAGCACAATCAGCCCCAGCATTTT
cdr3_aa: CASRRGQHNQPQHF
d_call: NA
clone_size: NA
j_call: TRBJ1-5
v_call: TRBV28

cdr3_nt: TGCGCCAGCAGTCACCCCGGCGACAGGGGGCTTAATGGCTACACCTTC
cdr3_aa: CASSHPGDRGLNGYTF
d_call: TRBD1
clone_size: NA
j_call: TRBJ1-2
v_call: TRBV23-1

cdr3_nt: TGTGCCACCCAACCGACAGGGGACAATCAGCCCCAGCATTTT
cdr3_aa: CATQPTGDNQPQHF
d_call: TRBD1
clone_size: NA
j_call: TRBJ1-5
v_call: TRBV7-9

cdr3_nt: TGTGCCTGGACCCTCCCCGGCAGGGCCATTAACTATGGCTACACCTTC
cdr3_aa: CAWTLPGRAINYGYTF
d_call: NA
clone_size: NA
j_call: TRBJ1-2
v_call: TRBV30

cdr3_nt: TGTGCCAGCAGGAACGCTTATCCCTTTACCGGGACAGGAATGTCGTACACCTTC
cdr3_aa: CASRNAYPFTGTGMSYTF
d_call: TRBD1
clone_size: few
j_call: TRBJ1-2
v_call: TRBV2

cdr3_nt: TGTGCCTGGATCCCTCCTGACAGAGTTGGAAACACCATATATTTT
cdr3_aa: CAWIPPDRVGNTIYF
d_call: NA
clone_size: NA
j_call: TRBJ1-3
v_call: TRBV30

cdr3_nt: TGTGCCAGCAGCTTAAACCCCACAGACACTGAAGCTTTCTTT
cdr3_aa: CASSLNPTDTEAFF
d_call: NA
clone_size: NA
j_call: TRBJ1-1
v_call: TRBV7-3

cdr3_nt: TGTGCCAGCAGTTATCTAGCGGGTACAGATACGCAGTATTTT
cdr3_aa: CASSYLAGTDTQYF
d_call: TRBD2
clone_size: NA
j_call: TRBJ2-3
v_call: TRBV6-4

cdr3_nt: TGTGCCAGCAGCGCAATCCTAGCGAGCTCCTACAATGAGCAGTTCTTC
cdr3_aa: CASSAILASSYNEQFF
d_call: NA
clone_size: NA
j_call: TRBJ2-1
v_call: TRBV11-2

cdr3_nt: TGCGCCAGCAACCTAGACAGGGGTGGAACTGAAGCTTTCTTT
cdr3_aa: CASNLDRGGTEAFF
d_call: TRBD1
clone_size: NA
j_call: TRBJ1-1
v_call: TRBV5-1

cdr3_nt: TGTGCCAGCAGCCTTAGGACAAATGGCTACACCTTC
cdr3_aa: CASSLRTNGYTF
d_call: NA
clone_size: NA
j_call: TRBJ1-2
v_call: TRBV28

cdr3_nt: TGTGCCAGCAGTTGGGTTATAAGAGGACGGGGGTCCCGCAATGAGCAGTTCTTC
cdr3_aa: CASSWVIRGRGSRNEQFF
d_call: NA
clone_size: once
j_call: TRBJ2-1
v_call: TRBV28

cdr3_nt: TGTGCCAGTAGTAGTGACAGGGGAAATGGCTACACCTTC
cdr3_aa: CASSSDRGNGYTF
d_call: TRBD1
clone_size: NA
j_call: TRBJ1-2
v_call: TRBV19

cdr3_nt: TGCGCCAGCAGCTTGGCGGGACTAGCGGGGGGAGAGACCCAGTACTTC
cdr3_aa: CASSLAGLAGGETQYF
d_call: TRBD2
clone_size: NA
j_call: TRBJ2-5
v_call: TRBV5-1

cdr3_nt: TGTGCCAGCAGTGAAGCGACCCCTAGCGGGAGGTTCAGATACGAGCAGTACTTC
cdr3_aa: CASSEATPSGRFRYEQYF
d_call: TRBD2
clone_size: NA
j_call: TRBJ2-7
v_call: TRBV6-1

cdr3_nt: TGTGCCAGCAGCCCAGAAGCGGGGCTTTCCTACGAGCAGTACTTC
cdr3_aa: CASSPEAGLSYEQYF
d_call: TRBD2
clone_size: NA
j_call: TRBJ2-7
v_call: TRBV7-9

cdr3_nt: TGTGCCAGCAGCCTCAAGGGGGAAAGGAATGGCTACACCTTC
cdr3_aa: CASSLKGERNGYTF
d_call: NA
clone_size: once
j_call: TRBJ1-2
v_call: TRBV4-2

cdr3_nt: TGCAGCGTTGAGGGGGGAGGGACGGCAGATACGCAGTATTTT
cdr3_aa: CSVEGGGTADTQYF
d_call: TRBD2
clone_size: NA
j_call: TRBJ2-3
v_call: TRBV29-1

cdr3_nt: TGTGCCACAACCGGGACAGGGAACGTTGGCTACACCTTC
cdr3_aa: CATTGTGNVGYTF
d_call: TRBD1
clone_size: NA
j_call: TRBJ1-2
v_call: TRBV25-1

cdr3_nt: TGTGCCAGCAGTCGACAAGATAGCAATCAGCCCCAGCATTTT
cdr3_aa: CASSRQDSNQPQHF
d_call: NA
clone_size: NA
j_call: TRBJ1-5
v_call: TRBV2

cdr3_nt: TGCGCCAGCAGATTACAGGGCTCAGACGAGCAGTACTTC
cdr3_aa: CASRLQGSDEQYF
d_call: NA
clone_size: NA
j_call: TRBJ2-7
v_call: TRBV10-2

cdr3_nt: TGTGCCAGCAGTTTAGCGGGAGGAACAGATACGCAGTATTTT
cdr3_aa: CASSLAGGTDTQYF
d_call: TRBD2
clone_size: few
j_call: TRBJ2-3
v_call: TRBV6-4

cdr3_nt: TGTGCCAGCAGCGTAGCTACTTACACTGAAGCTTTCTTT
cdr3_aa: CASSVATYTEAFF
d_call: NA
clone_size: NA
j_call: TRBJ1-1
v_call: TRBV9

cdr3_nt: TGTGCCAGCAGCTTTGGGGCGAATGAGCAGTTCTTC
cdr3_aa: CASSFGANEQFF
d_call: NA
clone_size: NA
j_call: TRBJ2-1
v_call: TRBV7-8

cdr3_nt: TGTGCCAGCCGCCACGGTTGGAGCTACGAGCAGTACTTC
cdr3_aa: CASRHGWSYEQYF
d_call: NA
clone_size: few
j_call: TRBJ2-7
v_call: TRBV5-4

cdr3_nt: TGCGCCAGCAGCTCTACTAGCGTAGGCACAGATACGCAGTATTTT
cdr3_aa: CASSSTSVGTDTQYF
d_call: TRBD2
clone_size: NA
j_call: TRBJ2-3
v_call: TRBV5-1

cdr3_nt: TGTGCCAGTAGCCTCCTAGGTCAGCCCCAGCATTTT
cdr3_aa: CASSLLGQPQHF
d_call: NA
clone_size: NA
j_call: TRBJ1-5
v_call: TRBV19

cdr3_nt: TGTGCCATCAGTGACGGGGGAGTAGAGACCCAGTACTTC
cdr3_aa: CAISDGGVETQYF
d_call: NA
clone_size: once
j_call: TRBJ2-5
v_call: TRBV10-3

cdr3_nt: TGTGCCAGCAGCTTAGGAGCAACAGGGGCTGAGGAGCAGTACTTC
cdr3_aa: CASSLGATGAEEQYF
d_call: TRBD1
clone_size: NA
j_call: TRBJ2-7
v_call: TRBV7-9

cdr3_nt: TGTGCCAGCAGCAGCAGGGGGCACCCCACAGATACGCAGTATTTT
cdr3_aa: CASSSRGHPTDTQYF
d_call: TRBD1
clone_size: once
j_call: TRBJ2-3
v_call: TRBV7-2

cdr3_nt: TGCGCCAGCAGCAAGGGGGCAGGGCAAGAGACCCAGTACTTC
cdr3_aa: CASSKGAGQETQYF
d_call: TRBD1
clone_size: NA
j_call: TRBJ2-5
v_call: TRBV5-1

cdr3_nt: TGCGCCAGCAGCCAAGTGTTTCAGCTAAGGGGGGAAAAACTGTTTTTT
cdr3_aa: CASSQVFQLRGEKLFF
d_call: NA
clone_size: NA
j_call: TRBJ1-4
v_call: TRBV4-3

cdr3_nt: TGTGCCAGCCATCCAGCGGGGAAGGGGGAGACCCAGTACTTC
cdr3_aa: CASHPAGKGETQYF
d_call: TRBD2
clone_size: NA
j_call: TRBJ2-5
v_call: TRBV2

cdr3_nt: TGTGCCAGCAGCTCCTCTAGTGAGACCCAGTACTTC
cdr3_aa: CASSSSSETQYF
d_call: NA
clone_size: NA
j_call: TRBJ2-5
v_call: TRBV7-6

cdr3_nt: TGTTCCGGGGGAGGCTACACCTTC
cdr3_aa: CSGGGYTF
d_call: NA
clone_size: NA
j_call: TRBJ1-2
v_call: TRBV7-9

cdr3_nt: TGTGCCAGCAGGGGACAGGGCACAGATACGCAGTATTTT
cdr3_aa: CASRGQGTDTQYF
d_call: TRBD1
clone_size: NA
j_call: TRBJ2-3
v_call: TRBV28

cdr3_nt: TGCAGTGCTGGGACAGGGGACGAGCAGTACTTC
cdr3_aa: CSAGTGDEQYF
d_call: TRBD1
clone_size: NA
j_call: TRBJ2-7
v_call: TRBV20-1

cdr3_nt: TGCAGCGCCCGCGGCGGCTCCCAAGAGACCCAGTACTTC
cdr3_aa: CSARGGSQETQYF
d_call: NA
clone_size: NA
j_call: TRBJ2-5
v_call: TRBV29-1

cdr3_nt: TGTGCCAGTAGTCCCCCCCCTCTAGCGGGAGGGCCGGAGACCCAGTACTTC
cdr3_aa: CASSPPPLAGGPETQYF
d_call: TRBD2
clone_size: NA
j_call: TRBJ2-5
v_call: TRBV19

cdr3_nt: TGTGCCAGCAGCAAAAAAAGGGGCCACCCCGGGAACACTGAAGCTTTCTTT
cdr3_aa: CASSKKRGHPGNTEAFF
d_call: NA
clone_size: NA
j_call: TRBJ1-1
v_call: TRBV21-1

cdr3_nt: TGTGCCAGCAGCCCCCGGGCAGGGAGGGTCTACGAGCAGTACTTC
cdr3_aa: CASSPRAGRVYEQYF
d_call: TRBD2
clone_size: once
j_call: TRBJ2-7
v_call: TRBV7-2

cdr3_nt: TGCGCCAGCAGCCGCAGGGTCCAAGGGTATGGCTACACCTTC
cdr3_aa: CASSRRVQGYGYTF
d_call: NA
clone_size: NA
j_call: TRBJ1-2
v_call: TRBV4-3

cdr3_nt: TGTGCCAGCAGCGGGACAGCCAACTACGAGCAGTACTTC
cdr3_aa: CASSGTANYEQYF
d_call: TRBD1
clone_size: NA
j_call: TRBJ2-7
v_call: TRBV27

cdr3_nt: TGTGCCAGCAGAGGAACCGGGACAGGGCGCTACGAGCAGTACTTC
cdr3_aa: CASRGTGTGRYEQYF
d_call: TRBD1
clone_size: NA
j_call: TRBJ2-7
v_call: TRBV7-8

cdr3_nt: TGTGCCAGCAGCGTAGCGCGGGAGGGCCTTACGCAGTATTTT
cdr3_aa: CASSVAREGLTQYF
d_call: TRBD2
clone_size: NA
j_call: TRBJ2-3
v_call: TRBV9

cdr3_nt: TGCGCCAGCAGCTCGGGGGGGGACAGGGGCGAGACCCAGTACTTC
cdr3_aa: CASSSGGDRGETQYF
d_call: TRBD1
clone_size: NA
j_call: TRBJ2-5
v_call: TRBV5-1